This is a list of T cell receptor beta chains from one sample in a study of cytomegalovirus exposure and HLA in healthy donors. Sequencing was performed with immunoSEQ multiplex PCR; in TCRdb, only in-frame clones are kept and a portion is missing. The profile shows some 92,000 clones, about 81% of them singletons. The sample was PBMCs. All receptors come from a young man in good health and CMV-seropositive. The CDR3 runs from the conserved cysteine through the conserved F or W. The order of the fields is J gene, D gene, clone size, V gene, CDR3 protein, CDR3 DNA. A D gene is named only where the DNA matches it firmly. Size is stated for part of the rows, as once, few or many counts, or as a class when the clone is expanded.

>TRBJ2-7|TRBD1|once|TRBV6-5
CASSYSTGGSSEQYF
TGTGCCAGCAGTTACTCTACAGGGGGCTCCTCCGAGCAGTACTTC
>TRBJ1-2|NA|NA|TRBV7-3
CASTSYDGVGAMVGYTF
TGTGCCAGCACCTCGTACGACGGGGTGGGGGCGATGGTTGGCTACACCTTC
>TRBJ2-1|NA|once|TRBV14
CASSDFTGQNYNEQFF
TGTGCCAGCAGCGATTTTACTGGACAGAACTACAATGAGCAGTTCTTC
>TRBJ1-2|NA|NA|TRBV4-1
CASSQDRGPNYGYTF
TGCGCCAGCAGCCAAGACAGGGGTCCTAACTATGGCTACACCTTC
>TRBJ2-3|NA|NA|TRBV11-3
CASSLNPGDTQYF
TGTGCCAGCAGCTTAAATCCGGGAGATACGCAGTATTTT
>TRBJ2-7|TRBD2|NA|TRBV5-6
CASSRLAGSYEQYF
TGTGCCAGCAGCCGACTAGCGGGGTCCTACGAGCAGTACTTC
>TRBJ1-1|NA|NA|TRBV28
CATYDSWVTEAFF
TGTGCCACCTACGACAGTTGGGTCACTGAAGCTTTCTTT
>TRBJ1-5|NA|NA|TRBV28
CASSRNQGSHSNQPQHF
TGTGCCAGCAGCCGAAATCAGGGTTCCCATAGCAATCAGCCCCAGCATTTT
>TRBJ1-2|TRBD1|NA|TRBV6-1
CASSEERDRGFYGYTF
TGTGCCAGCAGTGAAGAACGCGACAGGGGATTCTATGGCTACACCTTC
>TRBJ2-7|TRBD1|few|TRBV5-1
CASRARTGAYEQYF
TGCGCCAGCAGGGCTAGGACAGGGGCCTACGAGCAGTACTTC
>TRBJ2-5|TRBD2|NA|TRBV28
CASRTSGGAGTQYF
TGTGCCAGCAGGACTAGCGGGGGGGCCGGGACCCAGTACTTC
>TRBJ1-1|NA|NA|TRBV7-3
CASSPNRENTEAFF
TGTGCCAGCAGCCCAAACCGGGAGAACACTGAAGCTTTCTTT
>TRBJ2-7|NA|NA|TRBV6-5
CASRGKGPYEQYF
TGTGCCAGCAGGGGGAAGGGGCCCTACGAGCAGTACTTC
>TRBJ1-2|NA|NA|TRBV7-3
CTRNWGLSYGYTF
TGCACGAGGAATTGGGGCCTTTCCTATGGCTACACCTTC
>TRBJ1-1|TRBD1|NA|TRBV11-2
CASSPPRTGGLAEAFF
TGTGCCAGCAGCCCACCCCGGACAGGGGGCCTGGCTGAAGCTTTCTTT
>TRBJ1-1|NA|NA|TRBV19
CASSIDRAGEAFF
TGTGCCAGTAGTATAGACAGGGCTGGTGAAGCTTTCTTT
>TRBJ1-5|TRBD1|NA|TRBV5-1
CASSAGTGVNQPQHF
TGCGCCAGCAGCGCCGGGACAGGGGTAAATCAGCCCCAGCATTTT
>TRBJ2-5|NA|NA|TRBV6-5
CASIQAGGPKETQYF
TGTGCCAGCATTCAAGCCGGGGGGCCGAAAGAGACCCAGTACTTC
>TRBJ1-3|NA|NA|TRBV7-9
CASRPGTTLSGNTIYF
TGTGCCAGCAGGCCCGGGACAACACTTTCTGGAAACACCATATATTTT
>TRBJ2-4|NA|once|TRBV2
CASSDSKSVLNF
TGTGCCAGCAGTGATTCGAAATCCGTACTTAACTTC
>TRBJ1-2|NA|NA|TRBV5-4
CASSLWEGRDGYTF
TGTGCCAGCAGCCTCTGGGAGGGGCGGGATGGCTACACCTTC
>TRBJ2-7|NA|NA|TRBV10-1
CASSSTEAYEQYF
TGCGCCAGCAGTTCGACAGAGGCCTACGAGCAGTACTTC
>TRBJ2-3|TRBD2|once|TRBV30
CAWSIGTSGGTDTQYF
TGTGCCTGGAGTATAGGGACTAGCGGGGGCACAGATACGCAGTATTTT
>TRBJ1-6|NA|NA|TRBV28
CASSLNRFNSPLHF
TGTGCCAGCAGTTTAAACAGATTTAATTCACCCCTCCACTTT
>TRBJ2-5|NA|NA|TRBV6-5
CASSYFGGAATQYF
TGTGCCAGCAGTTACTTTGGGGGCGCCGCTACCCAGTACTTC
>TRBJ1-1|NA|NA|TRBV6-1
CASREWGDPNTEAFF
TGTGCCAGCAGGGAGTGGGGGGACCCGAACACTGAAGCTTTCTTT
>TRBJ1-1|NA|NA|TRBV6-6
CASRVLGEGMSAFF
TGTGCCAGCAGAGTCCTTGGGGAGGGCATGAGTGCTTTCTTT
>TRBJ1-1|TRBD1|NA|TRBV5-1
CASSPGQGEAFF
TGCGCCAGCAGCCCGGGACAGGGGGAAGCTTTCTTT
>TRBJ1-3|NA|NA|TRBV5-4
CASTIGPYSGNTIYF
TGTGCCAGCACCATTGGCCCTTACTCTGGAAACACCATATATTTT
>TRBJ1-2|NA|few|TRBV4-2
CASSQDRRYGYTF
TGTGCCAGCAGCCAAGATAGAAGATATGGCTACACCTTC
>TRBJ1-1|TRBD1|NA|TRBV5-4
CASSADRVKTEAFF
TGTGCCAGCAGCGCGGACAGGGTCAAAACTGAAGCTTTCTTT
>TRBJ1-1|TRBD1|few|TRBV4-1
CASSKGTGWTEAFF
TGCGCCAGCAGCAAAGGGACAGGGTGGACTGAAGCTTTCTTT
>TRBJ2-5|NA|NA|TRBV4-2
CASSQPGGQGTQYF
TGTGCCAGCAGCCAACCGGGGGGCCAGGGGACCCAGTACTTC
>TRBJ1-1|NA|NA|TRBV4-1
CASSQALGDTEAFF
TGCGCCAGCAGCCAAGCCCTAGGGGACACTGAAGCTTTCTTT
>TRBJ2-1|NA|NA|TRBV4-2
CASSQDPSGSANEQFF
TGTGCCAGCAGCCAAGACCCGAGCGGGTCGGCCAATGAGCAGTTCTTC
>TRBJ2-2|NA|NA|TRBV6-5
CASSYKGLDTGELFF
TGTGCCAGCAGTTACAAGGGGTTGGACACCGGGGAGCTGTTTTTT
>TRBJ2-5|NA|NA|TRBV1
CTSSRDKDSRKETRYF
TGCACCAGCAGCCGCGATAAGGACTCCCGTAAAGAGACCCGGTACTTC
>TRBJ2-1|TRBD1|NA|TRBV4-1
CASSHPGGNEQFF
TGCGCCAGCAGCCATCCAGGGGGCAATGAGCAGTTCTTC
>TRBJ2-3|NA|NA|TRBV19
CASSISPGTSDTQYF
TGTGCCAGTAGTATTAGTCCCGGGACATCAGATACGCAGTATTTT
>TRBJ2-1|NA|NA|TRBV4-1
CASSHRLENEQFF
TGCGCCAGCAGCCACCGTCTGGAGAATGAGCAGTTCTTC
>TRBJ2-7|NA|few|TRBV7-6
CASSLGAYTVYEQYF
TGTGCCAGCAGCTTGGGAGCCTATACAGTCTACGAGCAGTACTTC
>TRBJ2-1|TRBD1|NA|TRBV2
CASDRGRFGNEQFF
TGTGCCAGCGACAGGGGACGATTCGGCAATGAGCAGTTCTTC
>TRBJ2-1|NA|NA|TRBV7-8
CASSLSTSQANEQFF
TGTGCCAGCAGCTTATCGACTAGTCAGGCCAATGAGCAGTTCTTC
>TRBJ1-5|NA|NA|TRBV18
CASSPRAGLSNQPQHF
TGTGCCAGCTCACCCCGGGCAGGGCTAAGCAATCAGCCCCAGCATTTT
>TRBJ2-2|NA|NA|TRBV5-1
CASSSVGDTGELFF
TGCGCCAGCAGCTCAGTAGGGGACACCGGGGAGCTGTTTTTT
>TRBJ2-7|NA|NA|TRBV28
CASRGDISPYEQYF
TGTGCCAGCAGGGGGGACATAAGCCCCTACGAGCAGTACTTC
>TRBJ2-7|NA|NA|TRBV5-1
CASSLGGVEQYF
TGCGCCAGCAGCTTGGGGGGGGTCGAGCAGTACTTC
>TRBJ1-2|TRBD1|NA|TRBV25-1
CASSEGQVIYGYTF
TGTGCCAGCAGTGAGGGACAGGTTATCTATGGCTACACCTTC
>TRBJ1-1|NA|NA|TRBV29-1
CSVAGSQGSTEAFF
TGCAGCGTTGCGGGGAGCCAGGGGAGCACTGAAGCTTTCTTT
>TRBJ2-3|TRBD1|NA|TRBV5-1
CASRGQGGTDTQYF
TGCGCCAGCCGCGGACAGGGCGGAACAGATACGCAGTATTTT
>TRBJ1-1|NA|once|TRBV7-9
CASSSQGGLPATEAFF
TGTGCCAGCAGCTCCCAGGGAGGCCTTCCGGCCACTGAAGCTTTCTTT